The 9 T cell receptor beta chains presented below share a single source sample, sequenced in a study of blood T cell repertoires in COVID-19. Here immunoSEQ multiplex PCR was the method, and the copy in TCRdb shows in-frame clones only, minus some. The data show about 250,000 clones, almost 85% seen once. Input material: PBMCs or T cells enriched from blood (not recorded which). These receptors were obtained from a woman between 45 and 65 years old with acute COVID-19.

This chain links TRBV7-3 with TRBJ2-3; D perhaps matches TRBD1 (6 bases). V lost 4 bases and J lost 2, with 10 bases in between. The CDR3 spans 14 residues. Per germline, CDR1 SGHTA and CDR2 FQGTGA. The CDR3 nucleotides are TGTGCCAGCAGCTCCGGGACAAACACAGATACGCAGTATTTT. Translated, it gives CASSSGTNTDTQYF.

The rearrangement uses TRBV7-9 and TRBJ1-2; D gene unclear. The CDR3 has 15 amino acids. Germline-derived CDR1 and CDR2 are SEHNR and FQNEAQ (reference sequence). V lost 1 base and J 6 bases, leaving 15 bases between the germline ends. The CDR3 region is CASSLEGVGSHGYTF. The CDR3 DNA reads as TGTGCCAGCAGCTTAGAAGGTGTGGGGAGCCATGGCTACACCTTC.

About this clone itself: Other nucleotide sequences from this sample produce the same CDR3. The V and J genes are TRBV6-5 and TRBJ1-1; perhaps TRBD1 as D (6 bases). The CDR3 sequence is 14 residues long. V was cut by 5 bases and J by 1 base, with 11 bases left in between. Germline assignment: CDR1 MNHEY and CDR2 SVGAGI. CDR3: CASSPRQANTEAFF. As DNA, the CDR3 is TGTGCCAGCAGTCCAAGACAGGCGAACACTGAAGCTTTCTTT.

V gene TRBV27 combines with J gene TRBJ2-1; TRBD2 agrees at 8 bases. Germline CDR1 MNHEY, CDR2 SMNVEV (reference sequence). This CDR3 region has 16 residues. J lost 7 bases, V lost 7 bases, and 15 bases had no gene match. CDR3 bases: TGTGCCAGCAACCCGGGGGACGGGGGGGCTTTGAATGAGCAGTTCTTC. Encoded protein: CASNPGDGGALNEQFF.

The count of this clone is one. As DNA, the CDR3 is TGTGCCAGCATCGGACTGGATACCTACAATGAGCAGTTCTTC. Translation: CASIGLDTYNEQFF. The chain joins TRBV27 to TRBJ2-1; a possible D gene is TRBD2 (5 bases). V lost 7 bases and J lost 2, with 12 bases in between. The CDR3 extends over 14 amino acids. The germline CDR1 and CDR2 sequences are MNHEY and SMNVEV (reference sequence).

V and J are TRBV12-5 and TRBJ1-6; 7 bases line up with TRBD1. CDR1 is LGHNT, CDR2 FRNRAP, per germline. With 0 bases clipped from V and 10 bases from J, the junction kept 6 bases outside the gene matches. The CDR3 has 15 residues. In nucleotides, the CDR3 is TGTGCTAGTGGTTTGGTAACAGGGGACAAATCACCCCTCCACTTT. Translating gives CASGLVTGDKSPLHF.

In DNA, the CDR3 is TGTGCCAGCAGGAGGACTAGCACTGACACCGGGGAGCTGTTTTTT. Protein product: CASRRTSTDTGELFF. The rearrangement links TRBV2 to TRBJ2-2; 8 nucleotides align to TRBD2. This CDR3 spans 15 amino acids. J gave up 3 bases and V 6 bases, and 6 bases lay outside the gene matches. Germline values: CDR1 SNHLY, CDR2 FYNNEI.

A single count supports this clone. V is TRBV19 and J is TRBJ2-3; TRBD2 matches at 8 bases. Germline V CDR1 and CDR2: LNHDA, SQIVND (reference sequence). CDR3 size: 15 residues. V dropped 7 bases and J dropped 0; count of bases not matched to a gene: 6. The chain's CDR3 is CASNLGTRSTDTQYF. Written as DNA, the CDR3 is TGTGCCAGTAATTTGGGGACTAGGAGCACAGATACGCAGTATTTT. Together with reference TRBV19 and TRBJ2-3, the CDR3 gives the full variable domain: DGGITQSPKYLFRKEGQNVTLSCEQNLNHDAMYWYRQDPGQGLRLIYYSQIVNDFQKGDIAEGYSVSREKKESFPLTVTSAQKNPTAFYLCASNLGTRSTDTQYFGPGTRLTVL.

V is TRBV19 and J is TRBJ2-7; the D gene is possibly TRBD1 (6 bases). Germline CDR1 reads LNHDA; CDR2 reads SQIVND (reference sequence). The ends were cut back, 3 bases at V and 3 bases at J, with 15 bases in the middle. The CDR3 spans 15 residues. The CDR3 DNA follows: TGTGCCAGTAGTATCGGACAGCCTTACATCTACGAGCAGTACTTC. This translates into CASSIGQPYIYEQYF. Complete variable domain (other parts from reference TRBV19 and TRBJ2-7): DGGITQSPKYLFRKEGQNVTLSCEQNLNHDAMYWYRQDPGQGLRLIYYSQIVNDFQKGDIAEGYSVSREKKESFPLTVTSAQKNPTAFYLCASSIGQPYIYEQYFGPGTRLTVT.